The present T cell receptor (beta chain) was sequenced within a study of beta chain features in type 1 diabetes. Study-wide results and limits: When Type 1 diabetes patients were examined, their TCRB CDR3s proved moderately but significantly shorter in all four CD4+ subsets.

The CDR3 is 15 residues long. CDR1 and CDR2 (germline): LGHNA, YNFKEQ. V was trimmed by 1 base and J by 4 bases, leaving 11 bases between them. Regarding this clone: Its antigen remains unknown.

It was via CD45RO/CCR7/CD25/CD127/CD95/CD27 that CD4+ naive, central memory, regulatory and stem cell-like memory cells were sorted. TCRB transcripts that were expressed got sequenced, as all of the isolated RNA had been reverse transcribed. The repertoire was sequenced with immunoSEQ multiplex PCR; TCRdb's copy has only in-frame clones and lacks some. Altogether some 150,000 clones are present, approximately 12% being singletons, with the ten largest covering roughly 2%. Sequencing was carried out using central memory CD4+ T cells from blood. The V call is TRBV4-2, the J call TRBJ2-1; D is uncertain. The sequence derives from a young man in good health. This CDR3 reads CASSQGFTGYNEQFF. For the CDR3, the DNA is TGTGCCAGCAGCCAAGGGTTTACCGGGTACAATGAGCAGTTCTTC.